The TCR beta chain under discussion was sequenced for a study of long-term antiretroviral therapy in people with HIV. The libraries were made with immunoSEQ v3.0 at survey level. This table comes from immunoSEQ multiplex PCR, and its TCRdb copy is limited to in-frame clones, with some not included. The sample consists of around 28,000 clones, about 82% of them appearing once. J lost 1 base, V lost 6 bases, and 11 bases had no gene match. From germline, CDR1 is PRHDT and CDR2 FYEKMQ (reference sequence). CDR3 length: 17 residues. The starting material was unsorted PBMCs, obtained 0.8 years after starting antiretroviral therapy. The sequence came from a woman aged 30 to 39 with HIV. The rearrangement uses TRBV13 and TRBJ2-1, with TRBD2 matching 8 bases. The CDR3 DNA reads as TGTGCCAGCAGAATACTGGACGGGGGGGAGTCCTACAATGAGCAGTTCTTC. Its protein product is CASRILDGGESYNEQFF. Full variable domain (remainder filled in from reference TRBV13 and TRBJ2-1): AAGVIQSPRHLIKEKRETATLKCYPIPRHDTVYWYQQGPGQDPQFLISFYEKMQSDKGSIPDRFSAQQFSDYHSELNMSSLELGDSALYFCASRILDGGESYNEQFFGPGTRLTVL.